The 21 T cell receptor beta chains in this list originate from one sample, sequenced in a study of shared clonotypes between healthy human individuals. Sequencing was performed with immunoSEQ multiplex PCR; in TCRdb, only in-frame clones are kept and a portion is missing. The table lists hundreds of thousands of clones, 96% of them singletons. Sample: naive CD4+ T cells sorted from blood. Subset specified: CD45RA+ positively selected. These receptors originate from a young woman in good health.

The chain employs TRBV28 and TRBJ2-5; 9 nucleotides agree with TRBD2. The DNA end favors TRBJ2-7, so the J call may be wrong. Germline V gene lookup returns CDR1 MDHEN and CDR2 SYDVKM. This CDR3 contains 14 residues. The CDR3 DNA sequence: TGTGCCAGCGGCCTTAGCGGGAGTGATTACGAGCAGTACTTC. This sequence encodes CASGLSGSDYEQYF.

The V gene is TRBV5-1, the J gene TRBJ1-1; D remains unclear. The germline V gene encodes CDR1 SGHRS and CDR2 YFSETQ. The CDR3 is 12 amino acids. V was clipped by 0 bases and J by 5 bases, with 5 bases between them. The CDR3 bases are TGCGCCAGCAGCTTGGAAAGAACTGAAGCTTTCTTT. This gives the protein CASSLERTEAFF. The variable domain in full, completed from reference TRBV5-1 and TRBJ1-1, reads KAGVTQTPRYLIKTRGQQVTLSCSPISGHRSVSWYQQTPGQGLQFLFEYFSETQRNKGNFPGRFSGRQFSNSRSEMNVSTLELGDSALYLCASSLERTEAFFGQGTRLTVV.

The V call is TRBV5-3, the J call TRBJ2-3, with D possibly matching TRBD1 (6 bases). TRBV5-3 is sorted into the ORF group, with uncertain function. The CDR3 covers 16 residues. Trimming cost V 2 bases and J 4 bases, with 17 bases left between them. The CDR3 loop reads CARSLGQCGGPDTQYF. The CDR3 DNA follows: TGTGCCAGAAGCTTAGGCCAGTGTGGGGGCCCAGATACGCAGTATTTT.

This chain connects TRBV28 to TRBJ1-2, with no clear D. The CDR3 is made up of 12 amino acids. Germline values: CDR1 MDHEN, CDR2 SYDVKM. V was pared by 3 bases and J by 4 bases, with 6 bases between. As DNA, the CDR3 is TGTGCCAGCAGTTTGGGGTTCTATGGCTACACCTTC. Amino acids: CASSLGFYGYTF.

This clone was seen once. The chain uses TRBV28 and TRBJ2-1, with a tentative D call TRBD1 (6 bases). CDR1 MDHEN and CDR2 SYDVKM come from the germline V gene. The CDR3 runs 14 residues. Trimming left V 4 bases short and J 8 bases short, with 15 bases between. The CDR3 spells CASSSMGQVHEQFF. In DNA form, the CDR3 reads TGTGCCAGCAGTTCTATGGGACAAGTCCATGAGCAGTTCTTC.

The chain couples TRBV2 to TRBJ2-7; 10 bases are a match to TRBD2. The germline V gene has CDR1 SNHLY and CDR2 FYNNEI. Trimming cost V 7 bases and J 4 bases; bases outside gene matches: 4. The CDR3 loop spans 13 amino acids. CDR3 sequence reads: CASIVAGGYEQYF. The CDR3 coding sequence is TGTGCCAGCATCGTAGCGGGAGGTTACGAGCAGTACTTC.

The chain combines TRBV5-6 with TRBJ1-1; 7 nucleotides align to TRBD1. CDR1 is SGHDT and CDR2 is YYEEEE in the germline V gene. The CDR3 is 14 amino acids. The V segment lost 4 bases and the J segment 6 bases; nucleotides outside the gene matches: 9. The CDR3 DNA reads TGTGCCAGCAGCCAGACAGGGTTAAGTTCTGAAGCTTTCTTT. It codes for CASSQTGLSSEAFF.

The rearrangement joins TRBV5-5 to TRBJ2-7, with D perhaps being TRBD1 or TRBD2 (5 bases each). The V gene lost 5 bases and the J gene lost 4 bases, with 19 bases spanning the gap. Per the germline V gene, CDR1 is SGHKS and CDR2 is YYEKEE (reference sequence). There are 15 residues in the CDR3. This chain's CDR3 is CASSLGTGSQYEQYF. CDR3 in DNA: TGTGCCAGCAGTCTGGGGACGGGATCTCAGTACGAGCAGTACTTC.

The chain uses TRBV30 and TRBJ1-1; 7 bases agree with TRBD1. CDR1 and CDR2 (germline): GTSNPN, SVGIG (reference sequence). The CDR3 loop spans 17 amino acids. With 4 bases clipped from V and 2 bases from J, the junction kept 16 bases outside the gene matches. CDR3 protein: CAWKPREGQGVNTEAFF. Written as DNA, the CDR3 is TGTGCCTGGAAACCAAGGGAGGGGCAGGGGGTTAACACTGAAGCTTTCTTT.

The rearrangement links TRBV2 to TRBJ1-1; D is unresolved. Trimming left V 4 bases short and J 7 bases short, with 13 bases between. Germline values: CDR1 SNHLY, CDR2 FYNNEI. The CDR3 runs to 13 residues. The chain's CDR3 is CASSVRSADEAFF. The CDR3 region has the DNA TGTGCCAGCAGTGTAAGGTCAGCAGATGAAGCTTTCTTT. The full variable domain, completed using reference TRBV2 and TRBJ1-1, is EPEVTQTPSHQVTQMGQEVILRCVPISNHLYFYWYRQILGQKVEFLVSFYNNEISEKSEIFDDQFSVERPDGSNFTLKIRSTKLEDSAMYFCASSVRSADEAFFGQGTRLTVV.

The gene calls are TRBV19 and TRBJ2-3; D is perhaps TRBD1 or TRBD2 (6 bases each). The CDR3 sequence is 14 residues long. Trimming took off 5 bases at V and 4 bases at J, with 13 bases between the two ends. Germline V gene lookup returns CDR1 LNHDA and CDR2 SQIVND (reference sequence). CDR3: CASSALGGPDTQYF. The CDR3 DNA sequence: TGTGCCAGTAGTGCCCTCGGGGGCCCAGATACGCAGTATTTT.

V is TRBV19 and J is TRBJ1-1, with 8 nucleotides matching TRBD1. V lost 1 base and J lost 11; bases outside the gene matches: 12. The germline gives CDR1 LNHDA, CDR2 SQIVND (reference sequence). The CDR3 length is 15 residues. The CDR3 is CASSIGQGALFEAFF. In DNA form, the CDR3 reads TGTGCCAGTAGTATAGGCCAGGGGGCGCTTTTTGAGGCTTTCTTT.

V and J are TRBV11-2 and TRBJ2-5; no definite D call. This CDR3 region has 14 residues. CDR1 SGHAT and CDR2 FQNNGV come from the germline V gene. V was shortened by 1 base and J by 2 bases, with 8 bases between the two germline ends. The CDR3 here is CASSLAGVQETQYF. DNA for the CDR3: TGTGCCAGCAGCTTAGCGGGCGTTCAAGAGACCCAGTACTTC.

This chain uses TRBV11-2 with TRBJ2-3; maybe TRBD2 (6 bases). Germline V CDR1 and CDR2: SGHAT, FQNNGV. Trimming pared 5 bases from V and 6 bases from J, leaving 12 bases between. The CDR3 consists of 13 residues. CDR3: CASSPGTPDTQYF. CDR3 in DNA: TGTGCCAGCAGCCCAGGGACTCCGGATACGCAGTATTTT.

The chain uses TRBV7-3 and TRBJ1-2; D possibly corresponds to TRBD1 (5 bases). Germline values: CDR1 SGHTA, CDR2 FQGTGA. This CDR3 spans 14 amino acids. The ends were cut back, 0 bases at V and 6 bases at J, with 11 bases in the middle. DNA of the CDR3: TGTGCCAGCAGCTTAACGTCCTTGGGGCATGGCTACACCTTC. Residues: CASSLTSLGHGYTF.

The chain carries TRBV6-5 and TRBJ1-2; D possibly corresponds to TRBD1 (5 bases). Per germline, CDR1 MNHEY and CDR2 SVGAGI. V was shortened by 6 bases and J by 5 bases, with 10 bases between the two germline ends. The CDR3 spans 12 residues. The CDR3 region is CASSLDRYGYTF. The CDR3 nucleotides read TGTGCCAGCAGCTTAGACAGATATGGCTACACCTTC.

V usage is TRBV5-1 and J usage is TRBJ2-2, with TRBD1 matching 7 bases. The CDR3 extends over 21 amino acids. J lost 0 bases, V lost 5 bases, and 22 bases had no gene match. Germline V gene lookup returns CDR1 SGHRS and CDR2 YFSETQ. In nucleotides, the CDR3 is TGCGCCAGCAGACCGGGGCTTGGTACAGGGGTCTTTGGGACGAACACCGGGGAGCTGTTTTTT. It is translated as CASRPGLGTGVFGTNTGELFF.

There are a few counts of this clone. Other nucleotide sequences from this sample produce the same CDR3. The J gene is TRBJ2-7, the V gene TRBV18; D gene unclear. Looked up from germline, CDR1 is KGHSH and CDR2 is LQKENI. The CDR3 extends over 13 amino acids. Trimming left V 0 bases short and J 2 bases short, with 5 bases between. CDR3 region: CASSPPGTYEQYF. The CDR3 DNA is TGTGCCAGCTCACCACCGGGGACCTACGAGCAGTACTTC.

The chain has TRBV7-7 and TRBJ2-3; D perhaps matches TRBD2 (6 bases). V was shortened by 1 base and J by 0 bases, with 14 bases between the two germline ends. The CDR3 is 17 residues long. CDR1 SSHAT and CDR2 FNYEAQ come from the germline V gene (reference sequence). The DNA for the CDR3 is TGTGCCAGCAGCTTAGGATGGGGTAGCGGCAGCACAGATACGCAGTATTTT. This codes for CASSLGWGSGSTDTQYF.

The J gene is TRBJ2-7, the V gene TRBV18, with TRBD2 matching 8 bases. The germline V gene has CDR1 KGHSH and CDR2 LQKENI. The CDR3 loop spans 16 amino acids. Germline trimming cut 0 bases from V and 5 bases from J; bases unmatched to any gene: 9. CDR3: CASSPPGAGDFNEQYF. In DNA, the CDR3 is TGTGCCAGCTCACCACCGGGAGCGGGAGACTTTAACGAGCAGTACTTC.

The chain is built from TRBV28 and TRBJ2-7, with 9 bases identical to TRBD1. This CDR3 is 15 amino acids long. Germline values: CDR1 MDHEN, CDR2 SYDVKM. V trimming: 2 bases; J trimming: 2 bases; junction bases outside the gene matches: 4. Here the CDR3 DNA reads TGTGCCAGCAGTTTACGACAGGGGGAACCCTACGAGCAGTACTTC. This gives the protein CASSLRQGEPYEQYF.